The rows below give T cell receptor beta chains drawn from one sample of a study of PD-1 blockade in mismatch repair-deficient tumors. Clones were sequenced by immunoSEQ multiplex PCR, and TCRdb holds only the in-frame ones, with some missing. The table lists about 120,000 clones, 86% of them singletons. Sequencing was performed on peripheral blood, taken 44 weeks after starting pembrolizumab. The source is an adult with mismatch repair-deficient cancer. The CDR3 runs from the conserved cysteine through the conserved F or W. A D gene is named only where the DNA matches it firmly. Expanded clones are given a class, and other clones once, few, many or no size at all.

v_gene: TRBV2; abundance: .; d_gene: TRBD1; j_gene: TRBJ2-7; CDR3aa: CASSPPTGASEQYF; CDR3nt: TGTGCCAGCAGTCCCCCGACAGGGGCTAGCGAGCAGTACTTC
v_gene: TRBV5-1; abundance: .; d_gene: .; j_gene: TRBJ2-5; CDR3aa: CASSLLFGTKETQYF; CDR3nt: TGCGCCAGCAGCTTATTATTTGGGACGAAGGAGACCCAGTACTTC
v_gene: TRBV9; abundance: .; d_gene: .; j_gene: TRBJ2-5; CDR3aa: CASSVEGREKETQYF; CDR3nt: TGTGCCAGCAGCGTAGAAGGACGGGAAAAAGAGACCCAGTACTTC
v_gene: TRBV30; abundance: .; d_gene: .; j_gene: TRBJ2-5; CDR3aa: CAWRTLQTQYF; CDR3nt: TGTGCCTGGAGGACCCTCCAGACCCAGTACTTC
v_gene: TRBV19; abundance: .; d_gene: .; j_gene: TRBJ1-1; CDR3aa: CASTRGRDYPEAFF; CDR3nt: TGTGCCAGCACGAGGGGAAGGGATTATCCTGAAGCTTTCTTT
v_gene: TRBV19; abundance: .; d_gene: .; j_gene: TRBJ2-7; CDR3aa: CAGGGGLESYEQYF; CDR3nt: TGTGCCGGCGGAGGGGGTCTTGAGTCCTACGAGCAGTACTTC
v_gene: TRBV19; abundance: .; d_gene: TRBD2; j_gene: TRBJ2-5; CDR3aa: CASSTWGAGGPPTQYF; CDR3nt: TGTGCCAGTAGTACCTGGGGAGCGGGAGGCCCCCCAACCCAGTACTTC
v_gene: TRBV9; abundance: .; d_gene: .; j_gene: TRBJ1-5; CDR3aa: CASSVGGSSNQPQHF; CDR3nt: TGTGCCAGCAGCGTTGGGGGAAGCAGCAATCAGCCCCAGCATTTT
v_gene: TRBV11-2; abundance: once; d_gene: .; j_gene: TRBJ1-5; CDR3aa: CASSPSYNQPQHF; CDR3nt: TGTGCCAGCAGCCCTTCATATAATCAGCCCCAGCATTTT
v_gene: TRBV27; abundance: .; d_gene: TRBD1; j_gene: TRBJ2-5; CDR3aa: CASSSQTGTGGWETQYF; CDR3nt: TGTGCCAGCAGTTCCCAAACCGGGACAGGGGGCTGGGAGACCCAGTACTTC
v_gene: TRBV20-1; abundance: .; d_gene: .; j_gene: TRBJ2-5; CDR3aa: CSASEPGAQYF; CDR3nt: TGCAGTGCTAGTGAGCCGGGAGCCCAGTACTTC
v_gene: TRBV5-6; abundance: .; d_gene: .; j_gene: TRBJ1-1; CDR3aa: CASSHVSEAFF; CDR3nt: TGTGCCAGCAGCCACGTGTCTGAAGCTTTCTTT
v_gene: TRBV7-9; abundance: .; d_gene: .; j_gene: TRBJ2-2; CDR3aa: CASSTQDLTGELFF; CDR3nt: TGTGCCAGCAGCACACAGGATCTCACCGGGGAGCTGTTTTTT
v_gene: TRBV9; abundance: few; d_gene: .; j_gene: TRBJ2-7; CDR3aa: CASSVGGAGYEQYF; CDR3nt: TGTGCCAGCAGCGTCGGAGGGGCGGGCTACGAGCAGTACTTC
v_gene: TRBV30; abundance: .; d_gene: TRBD2; j_gene: TRBJ2-2; CDR3aa: CAWSVWTSGRKAGELFF; CDR3nt: TGTGCCTGGAGTGTCTGGACTAGCGGGAGGAAGGCCGGGGAGCTGTTTTTT
v_gene: TRBV6-6; abundance: .; d_gene: .; j_gene: TRBJ2-3; CDR3aa: CASSYDLQDTQYF; CDR3nt: TGTGCCAGCAGTTACGACCTCCAGGATACGCAGTATTTT
v_gene: TRBV15; abundance: .; d_gene: .; j_gene: TRBJ2-5; CDR3aa: CATKNRVGGPKTGETQYF; CDR3nt: TGTGCCACCAAAAATCGGGTTGGAGGGCCAAAAACAGGAGAGACCCAGTACTTC
v_gene: TRBV11-2; abundance: .; d_gene: .; j_gene: TRBJ1-2; CDR3aa: CASSLGQIRSNYGYTF; CDR3nt: TGTGCCAGCAGCTTAGGCCAAATCAGGTCGAACTATGGCTACACCTTC
v_gene: TRBV28; abundance: .; d_gene: .; j_gene: TRBJ2-2; CDR3aa: CASKVEGELFF; CDR3nt: TGTGCCAGCAAGGTTGAGGGGGAGCTGTTTTTT
v_gene: TRBV7-9; abundance: .; d_gene: TRBD2; j_gene: TRBJ2-2; CDR3aa: CASRTSAVNTGELFF; CDR3nt: TGTGCCAGCAGGACTAGCGCGGTAAACACCGGGGAGCTGTTTTTT
v_gene: TRBV18; abundance: .; d_gene: TRBD2; j_gene: TRBJ2-1; CDR3aa: CASSPLAGEYNEQFF; CDR3nt: TGTGCCAGCTCACCCCTGGCGGGAGAATACAATGAGCAGTTCTTC
v_gene: TRBV6-6; abundance: few; d_gene: TRBD2; j_gene: TRBJ2-7; CDR3aa: CASSGLAGGYEQYF; CDR3nt: TGTGCCAGCAGTGGCCTAGCGGGAGGCTACGAGCAGTACTTC
v_gene: TRBV30; abundance: .; d_gene: .; j_gene: TRBJ1-1; CDR3aa: CAWSDSGEAFF; CDR3nt: TGTGCCTGGAGTGATTCTGGGGAAGCTTTCTTT
v_gene: TRBV5-1; abundance: .; d_gene: TRBD2; j_gene: TRBJ2-2; CDR3aa: CASSQDGLAGAGGELFF; CDR3nt: TGCGCCAGCAGCCAAGATGGGCTAGCGGGAGCCGGCGGGGAGCTGTTTTTT
v_gene: TRBV27; abundance: .; d_gene: TRBD2; j_gene: TRBJ2-2; CDR3aa: CASTRMSGGPIGELFF; CDR3nt: TGTGCCAGCACCCGAATGTCGGGAGGGCCCATCGGGGAGCTGTTTTTT
v_gene: TRBV5-6; abundance: .; d_gene: .; j_gene: TRBJ1-2; CDR3aa: CASSLGADYGYTF; CDR3nt: TGTGCCAGCAGCTTGGGGGCTGACTATGGCTACACCTTC
v_gene: TRBV5-1; abundance: .; d_gene: TRBD2; j_gene: TRBJ2-2; CDR3aa: CASSLVAGTSGTGELFF; CDR3nt: TGCGCCAGCAGCTTGGTGGCCGGGACTAGCGGCACCGGGGAGCTGTTTTTT
v_gene: TRBV21-1; abundance: once; d_gene: .; j_gene: TRBJ2-1; CDR3aa: CASRKGGAHNEQFF; CDR3nt: TGTGCCAGCAGAAAGGGGGGAGCCCACAATGAGCAGTTCTTC
v_gene: TRBV11-3; abundance: .; d_gene: .; j_gene: TRBJ2-7; CDR3aa: CASSLTDGNYEQYF; CDR3nt: TGTGCCAGCAGCCTGACCGACGGAAACTACGAGCAGTACTTC
v_gene: TRBV11-1; abundance: .; d_gene: TRBD2; j_gene: TRBJ2-1; CDR3aa: CASSIGTSGRVSEQFF; CDR3nt: TGTGCCAGCAGTATTGGGACTAGCGGGAGAGTAAGTGAGCAGTTCTTC
v_gene: TRBV29-1; abundance: .; d_gene: .; j_gene: TRBJ2-7; CDR3aa: CSAIPTQRGYEQYF; CDR3nt: TGCAGCGCGATCCCCACTCAGCGAGGCTACGAGCAGTACTTC
v_gene: TRBV25-1; abundance: .; d_gene: .; j_gene: TRBJ2-3; CDR3aa: CASSEYIGNPQYF; CDR3nt: TGTGCCAGCAGTGAATATATTGGTAATCCGCAGTATTTT
v_gene: TRBV19; abundance: .; d_gene: TRBD2; j_gene: TRBJ2-7; CDR3aa: CASSISGTSGRTNSYEQYF; CDR3nt: TGTGCCAGTAGTATATCCGGGACTAGCGGGAGGACCAACTCCTACGAGCAGTACTTC
v_gene: TRBV19; abundance: .; d_gene: TRBD1; j_gene: TRBJ2-5; CDR3aa: CASSITTGARWETQYF; CDR3nt: TGTGCCAGTAGTATAACTACAGGGGCCCGGTGGGAGACCCAGTACTTC
v_gene: TRBV27; abundance: .; d_gene: TRBD2; j_gene: TRBJ2-1; CDR3aa: CASSLYASGNPNEQFF; CDR3nt: TGTGCCAGCAGTTTATACGCTAGCGGGAATCCCAATGAGCAGTTCTTC
v_gene: TRBV30; abundance: .; d_gene: TRBD1; j_gene: TRBJ2-7; CDR3aa: CAWRAGTGFYEQYF; CDR3nt: TGTGCCTGGAGAGCCGGGACAGGGTTCTACGAGCAGTACTTC
v_gene: TRBV27; abundance: .; d_gene: TRBD2; j_gene: TRBJ2-7; CDR3aa: CASSYLSSGSREQYF; CDR3nt: TGTGCCAGCAGTTATTTGTCTAGCGGGTCGAGGGAGCAGTACTTC
v_gene: TRBV14; abundance: .; d_gene: TRBD2; j_gene: TRBJ2-5; CDR3aa: CASSQEYLAGARVETQYF; CDR3nt: TGTGCCAGCAGCCAAGAGTACCTAGCGGGAGCCCGGGTAGAGACCCAGTACTTC
v_gene: TRBV4-1; abundance: .; d_gene: .; j_gene: TRBJ1-2; CDR3aa: CASSQDLGELLGYTF; CDR3nt: TGCGCCAGCAGCCAAGATTTAGGGGAGCTCCTTGGCTACACCTTC
v_gene: TRBV29-1; abundance: .; d_gene: TRBD1; j_gene: TRBJ2-7; CDR3aa: CSVEEAGTGSYEQYF; CDR3nt: TGCAGCGTTGAAGAGGCGGGGACAGGGTCCTACGAGCAGTACTTC